These 19 T cell receptor beta chains share one sample of origin, sequenced in a study of T-cell memory formation after mild COVID-19. TCRdb called the 5' RACE reads again in MiXCR, with one record for every CDR3 protein. The sample contains approximately 260,000 distinct CDR3 sequences, around 15% of which appear only once. The sequenced sample consisted of PBMCs or a T cell subset sorted from them (not recorded which). Source of these receptors: a man in his late teens or twenties who had mild COVID-19 (a few samples of this study predate the infection). Cell type and time point are not known.

The CDR3 DNA reads TGCGCCAGCAGTGTCCCAGGGGGCGGCTACAATGAGCAGTTCTTC. Encoded protein: CASSVPGGGYNEQFF. The V call is TRBV5-1, the J call TRBJ2-1; 8 bases are shared with TRBD1. The CDR3 loop spans 15 amino acids. Germline CDR1 and CDR2: SGHRS and YFSETQ. V shed 5 bases and J 3 bases; nucleotides not matched to a gene: 7.

The DNA of the CDR3 is TGTGCTAGTGGCCCCCCCGGGACAGGGATTATGGGCGAGCAGTACTTC. This codes for CASGPPGTGIMGEQYF. The chain employs TRBV12-5 and TRBJ2-7, with 9 bases aligning to TRBD1. CDR3 size: 16 residues. Trimming cost V 6 bases and J 6 bases; bases outside gene matches: 15. Germline V gene lookup returns CDR1 LGHNT and CDR2 FRNRAP. Full variable domain (missing parts from reference TRBV12-5 and TRBJ2-7): DARVTQTPRHKVTEMGQEVTMRCQPILGHNTVFWYRQTMMQGLELLAYFRNRAPLDDSGMPKDRFSAEMPDATLATLKIQPSEPRDSAVYFCASGPPGTGIMGEQYFGPGTRLTVT.

With regard to this clonotype: One end of the junction fails to match germline, which may point to a read error. The chain has TRBV18 and TRBJ2-3; TRBD1 or TRBD2 may be the D gene (5 bases each). Germline CDR1 reads KGHSH; CDR2 reads LQKENI. This CDR3 spans 16 amino acids. The CDR3 bases are TGTGCCAGCTCTCCACCCGGGACGTCTAGCACAGATACGCAGTATTTT. Translating gives CASSPPGTSSTDTQYF.

The chain combines TRBV6-5 with TRBJ2-3; D is unresolved. The V gene lost 6 bases and the J gene lost 5 bases, with 18 bases spanning the gap. Germline values: CDR1 MNHEY, CDR2 SVGAGI. This CDR3 comprises 15 residues. The CDR3 loop is CASRLGPTSIDTQYF. The CDR3 DNA reads TGTGCCAGCAGGCTCGGCCCTACCTCGATAGATACGCAGTATTTT.

V usage is TRBV20-1 and J usage is TRBJ2-7; D is perhaps TRBD2 (5 bases). Germline CDR1 reads DFQATT; CDR2 reads SNEGSKA (reference sequence). This CDR3 contains 15 residues. The V and J ends lost 0 bases and 3 bases respectively, with 15 bases between them. This CDR3 reads CSARDLYDGDYEQYF. CDR3 nucleotide sequence: TGCAGTGCTAGAGATCTTTATGACGGGGACTACGAGCAGTACTTC.

This sequence joins TRBV7-2 and TRBJ2-1, with 9 bases lining up with TRBD2. The CDR3 length is 12 residues. V gave up 4 bases and J gave up 10 bases; unmatched junction bases: 2. The V gene's germline CDR1 is SGHTA and CDR2 FQGNSA. CDR3 DNA: TGTGCCAGCAGCTCTCTAGCGGGGGAGCAGTTCTTC. Amino acid sequence: CASSSLAGEQFF.

This clonotype was seen a handful of times. The chain couples TRBV5-1 to TRBJ2-1; perhaps TRBD1 as D (5 bases). Germline-derived CDR1 and CDR2 are SGHRS and YFSETQ. V was pared by 0 bases and J by 8 bases, with 15 bases between. CDR3 length: 15 residues. The CDR3 sequence is CASSLGGQLLDEQFF. The CDR3 nucleotides read TGCGCCAGCAGCTTGGGAGGACAACTACTCGATGAGCAGTTCTTC.

This clonotype came up a few times. The rearrangement links TRBV27 to TRBJ2-7; perhaps TRBD2 as D (5 bases). CDR3 length: 16 amino acids. V gave up 0 bases and J gave up 9 bases, with 21 bases separating them. Germline V gene lookup returns CDR1 MNHEY and CDR2 SMNVEV (reference sequence). CDR3 DNA: TGTGCCAGCAGTTTATCGCAGGAGGCCCATGTAAGGGTGCAGTACTTC. Amino acids: CASSLSQEAHVRVQYF.

The chain has TRBV24-1 and TRBJ2-3; D remains ambiguous. Germline V gene lookup returns CDR1 KGHDR and CDR2 SFDVKD. The V and J ends lost 8 bases and 1 base respectively, with 21 bases between them. This CDR3 contains 17 residues. CDR3 in DNA: TGTGCCACCATCCTCCCCCCAAGGGCTGACCGCACAGATACGCAGTATTTT. Protein product: CATILPPRADRTDTQYF.

The rearrangement joins TRBV29-1 to TRBJ2-1; maybe TRBD2 (7 bases). CDR1 and CDR2 (germline): SQVTM, ANQGSEA. V was cut by 4 bases and J by 10 bases, with 26 bases left in between. The CDR3 has 16 amino acids. CDR3 coding DNA: TGCAGCGTTGTCGGGCTCGGGGGGCGACCTGGCGAGGAGCAGTTCTTC. It encodes CSVVGLGGRPGEEQFF.

In this sample, this clonotype turned up a few times. The CDR3: CASSQGRSQGGTEAFF. The CDR3 DNA reads TGTGCCAGCAGCCAAGGAAGGTCACAGGGTGGCACTGAAGCTTTCTTT. The V and J genes are TRBV4-2 and TRBJ1-1, with a tentative D call TRBD1 (6 bases). The CDR3 length is 16 residues. V lost 1 base and J lost 4, with 16 bases in between. In germline, CDR1 is LGHNA, CDR2 YNFKEQ.

This clonotype showed up just a few times. The chain couples TRBV20-1 to TRBJ2-1, with 7 bases identical to TRBD1. Trimming cost V 6 bases and J 3 bases; bases outside gene matches: 8. This CDR3 is built from 14 residues. The germline gives CDR1 DFQATT, CDR2 SNEGSKA (reference sequence). Here the CDR3 reads CSAISGQYYNEQFF. The CDR3 coding sequence is TGCAGTGCCATCTCGGGACAGTACTACAATGAGCAGTTCTTC.

This clonotype was recorded only once. The chain couples TRBV4-2 to TRBJ2-3, with TRBD2 matching over 12 bases. The CDR3 length is 17 residues. CDR1 is LGHNA, CDR2 YNFKEQ, per germline. Trimming cost V 6 bases and J 1 base; bases outside gene matches: 8. This CDR3 reads CASRGRTSGDGTDTQYF. The CDR3 coding sequence is TGTGCCAGCAGGGGCAGGACTAGCGGGGATGGCACAGATACGCAGTATTTT.

The V call is TRBV7-9, the J call TRBJ2-3, with a weak D call TRBD1 (6 bases). This CDR3 has 17 residues. Trimming shortened V by 5 bases and J by 2 bases, and 20 bases separated the two germline ends. The V gene's germline CDR1 is SEHNR and CDR2 FQNEAQ (reference sequence). The CDR3 DNA reads as TGTGCCAGCAGCCACAACCCGTCCGACAGGCCCACAGATACGCAGTATTTT. This sequence encodes CASSHNPSDRPTDTQYF.

This clonotype was seen a few times. CDR3 nucleotide sequence: TGTGCCAGCAGTCCCCTTGACAGGAATCAGCCCCAGCATTTT. It specifies CASSPLDRNQPQHF. The rearrangement uses TRBV12-3 or TRBV12-4 and TRBJ1-5; possible D gene TRBD1, 6 bases. There are 14 residues in the CDR3. Deletions cut 5 bases from V and 4 bases from J, with 12 bases between.

The table lists this clonotype with many counts. The gene calls are TRBV7-9 and TRBJ1-5, with D unclear. From germline, CDR1 is SEHNR and CDR2 FQNEAQ (reference sequence). This CDR3 has 14 amino acids. V was cut by 1 base and J by 5 bases, with 9 bases left in between. The CDR3 nucleotides read TGTGCCAGCAGCTTAGGGCAGGACCATCAGCCCCAGCATTTT. Amino acids: CASSLGQDHQPQHF.

V and J are TRBV7-9 and TRBJ2-1; 9 bases fit TRBD1. The junction had 4 bases not matched to a gene; V was cut back by 1 base and J by 6 bases. The CDR3 contains 15 residues. Germline lookup yields CDR1 SEHNR and CDR2 FQNEAQ (reference sequence). The CDR3 region is CASSLVRTGANEQFF. CDR3 nucleotides: TGTGCCAGCAGCTTAGTGAGGACAGGGGCCAATGAGCAGTTCTTC.

There are a few counts of this clonotype. The chain has TRBV4-1 and TRBJ2-7; TRBD2 matches 8 bases. Germline V lookup: CDR1 MGHRA, CDR2 YSYEKL. CDR3 size: 15 residues. V shed 1 base, J shed 2 bases, and the junction held 4 bases outside the gene matches. CDR3 in amino acids: CASSQVASGPYEQYF. The CDR3 nucleotides are TGCGCCAGCAGCCAAGTTGCTAGCGGGCCCTACGAGCAGTACTTC.

This clonotype occurred a few times. J is TRBJ2-2 and V is TRBV12-3 or TRBV12-4, with TRBD2 identical over 8 bases. J lost 5 bases, V lost 6 bases, and 8 bases had no gene match. The CDR3 contains 15 residues. The CDR3 here is CASSQTPGGTGELFF. CDR3 sequence (DNA): TGTGCCAGCAGCCAAACCCCGGGAGGGACCGGGGAGCTGTTTTTT.